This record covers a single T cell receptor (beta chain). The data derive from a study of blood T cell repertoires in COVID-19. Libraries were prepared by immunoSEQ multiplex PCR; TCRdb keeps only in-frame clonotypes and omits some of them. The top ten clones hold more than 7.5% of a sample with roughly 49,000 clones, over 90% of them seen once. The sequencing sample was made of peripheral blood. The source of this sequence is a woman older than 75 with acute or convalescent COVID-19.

This CDR3 reads CASSRLDSGRKTYF. The CDR3 DNA reads TGTGCCAGTAGTAGGCTCGATAGCGGGAGAAAGACGTACTTC. The V call is TRBV19, the J call TRBJ2-5; TRBD2 aligns across 9 bases. The ends lost 4 bases at V and 13 bases at J; junction bases unmatched: 13. This CDR3 is 14 amino acids long. The germline CDR1 and CDR2 sequences are LNHDA and SQIVND (reference sequence).